This T cell receptor beta chain stems from a study of OX40 agonist ivuxolimab in advanced cancers. Study as a whole: Ivuxolimab is a fully human IgG2 antibody that activates OX40 (CD134).

This table comes from immunoSEQ multiplex PCR, and its TCRdb copy is limited to in-frame clones, with some not included. The table shows tens of thousands of clones, with 94% occurring only once. The germline V gene has CDR1 SGHNT and CDR2 YYREEE (reference sequence). The V end was cut by 2 bases, the J end by 0 bases, with 6 bases between. CDR3 length equals 13 residues. The receptor comes from an adult with an advanced solid tumor such as melanoma, head and neck, liver or kidney cancer. The rearrangement links TRBV5-4 to TRBJ2-7; D remains unclear. This material consisted of CD4+ or CD8+ T cells sorted from blood, taken in a trial of the OX40 agonist ivuxolimab. The CDR3 region is CASSFSSSYEQYF. For the CDR3, the DNA is TGTGCCAGCAGCTTTTCGTCCTCCTACGAGCAGTACTTC.